Sequencing of this TCR beta chain was carried out in a study of T-cell reconstitution after alpha-beta-depleted transplantation in children. Study-level findings and limits: At the one-year point after transplant, T-cell counts and TCRbeta diversity were found to come mostly from T cells that had been newly produced. About two months after transplant, alpha-beta T cells reportedly came from several hundred expanded graft clones. Where some patients showed high TCRbeta diversity at day 60, it came from recipient T cells and thymic progenitors that had survived.

CDR1 and CDR2 from the germline V gene are ENHRY and SYGVKD. V gave up 4 bases and J gave up 5 bases; unmatched junction bases: 4. There are 15 residues in the CDR3. The TCRbeta library incorporated unique molecular identifiers. TCRdb re-derived calls from the PCR reads in MiXCR, one entry per CDR3 protein. The sample lists 450,000 to 550,000 distinct CDR3 sequences, 10% to 12% occurring once. For this clonotype: The target antigen is unknown.

Sequenced material: PBMCs, mostly from graft donor cells, taken 180 days after TCRalphabeta/CD19-depleted stem cell transplant. V usage is TRBV10-3 and J usage is TRBJ2-1, with 11 bases identical to TRBD2. This clonotype originated in a female patient younger than 10 who had a stem cell transplant for aplastic anemia, so the T cells may come from the graft donor. CDR3 coding DNA: TGTGCCATCAGTGGCAGACTAGCGGGGAACAATGAGCAGTTCTTC. This gives the protein CAISGRLAGNNEQFF.